These T cell receptor beta chains were read from a single sample in a study of blood T cell repertoires in COVID-19. Libraries were prepared by immunoSEQ multiplex PCR; TCRdb keeps only in-frame clonotypes and omits some of them. The data show some 54,000 clones, around 83% seen once. Sequenced sample: peripheral blood. The receptor source for this set is an older woman with acute or convalescent COVID-19. Both conserved end residues are part of each CDR3. D genes are given only for firm matches.

v_gene: TRBV7-9
d_gene: -
CDR3aa: CASSSTGKIDNEQFF

v_gene: TRBV7-8
d_gene: -
CDR3aa: CASSLDGSSRAFF

v_gene: TRBV5-1
d_gene: TRBD2
CDR3aa: CASSLRASGVYNEQFF

v_gene: TRBV12-3/TRBV12-4
d_gene: -
CDR3aa: CASTSGGPQHF

v_gene: TRBV18
d_gene: TRBD2
CDR3aa: CASSPRTSSYNEQFF

v_gene: TRBV6-2/TRBV6-3
d_gene: -
CDR3aa: CASSYTHSNQPQHF

v_gene: TRBV30
d_gene: TRBD1
CDR3aa: CAWSVGQPGNTIYF

v_gene: TRBV19
d_gene: TRBD1
CDR3aa: CASRRTGGSPLHF

v_gene: TRBV19
d_gene: -
CDR3aa: CASQGRGNQPQHF

v_gene: TRBV9
d_gene: -
CDR3aa: CASSVGSTANQPQHF

v_gene: TRBV15
d_gene: -
CDR3aa: CATRPLDTYNEQFF

v_gene: TRBV4-2
d_gene: -
CDR3aa: CASSQKGGTGELFF

v_gene: TRBV2
d_gene: -
CDR3aa: CASSRRVLSLNTEAFF

v_gene: TRBV18
d_gene: -
CDR3aa: CASSPLRDTEAFF

v_gene: TRBV6-6
d_gene: TRBD1
CDR3aa: CASRGTGPYEQYF

v_gene: TRBV28
d_gene: -
CDR3aa: CASSPLAVGRNTEAFF

v_gene: TRBV5-1
d_gene: TRBD1
CDR3aa: CASRSQTGDAFF

v_gene: TRBV7-7
d_gene: TRBD1
CDR3aa: CASSLEGDRGLSYEQYF

v_gene: TRBV29-1
d_gene: -
CDR3aa: CSVDAGTEAFF

v_gene: TRBV2
d_gene: -
CDR3aa: CASLTEGDTEAFF

v_gene: TRBV9
d_gene: -
CDR3aa: CASSVAGPGNTIYF

v_gene: TRBV27
d_gene: -
CDR3aa: CASSLSGLNYEQYF

v_gene: TRBV28
d_gene: -
CDR3aa: CASGGGSTNEKLFF

v_gene: TRBV14
d_gene: -
CDR3aa: CASSQGRGIYEQYF

v_gene: TRBV15
d_gene: -
CDR3aa: CATSNHEYNEQFF

v_gene: TRBV23-1
d_gene: TRBD1
CDR3aa: CASSQSESVAGGNTEAFF

v_gene: TRBV6-1
d_gene: -
CDR3aa: CASREYSNQPQHF

v_gene: TRBV7-6
d_gene: -
CDR3aa: CASSLVARNRPEAFF

v_gene: TRBV6-5
d_gene: TRBD1
CDR3aa: CASRTGADYGYTF

v_gene: TRBV2
d_gene: TRBD1
CDR3aa: CASGTGTGFYGYTF

v_gene: TRBV19
d_gene: TRBD2
CDR3aa: CASRGRLADNEQFF

v_gene: TRBV6-5
d_gene: -
CDR3aa: CASSLQGTGNTIYF

v_gene: TRBV18
d_gene: -
CDR3aa: CASSPLVRLSYNEQFF

v_gene: TRBV5-5
d_gene: TRBD2
CDR3aa: CASSKTSGGADEQYF

v_gene: TRBV19
d_gene: TRBD2
CDR3aa: CASSILAGLAYNEQFF

v_gene: TRBV21-1
d_gene: -
CDR3aa: CASSKVGGPYNQPQHF

v_gene: TRBV28
d_gene: TRBD2
CDR3aa: CASSSAGLAATYEQYF

v_gene: TRBV3-1/TRBV3-2
d_gene: TRBD2
CDR3aa: CASSPGAGLAGGRIDTQYF

v_gene: TRBV4-2
d_gene: -
CDR3aa: CASSQEVNLGVYEQYF

v_gene: TRBV5-1
d_gene: TRBD1
CDR3aa: CASSLAGTGPPYEQYF

v_gene: TRBV29-1
d_gene: -
CDR3aa: CSVEQGNKQYF

v_gene: TRBV6-1
d_gene: TRBD2
CDR3aa: CASSEGDLLATEQFF

v_gene: TRBV7-2
d_gene: TRBD1
CDR3aa: CASSFDRASYEQYF

v_gene: TRBV28
d_gene: -
CDR3aa: CASSLGHTEAFF

v_gene: TRBV28
d_gene: -
CDR3aa: CASSSTGQQFWYQETQYF

v_gene: TRBV7-3
d_gene: TRBD2
CDR3aa: CASSLVGLAGGATDTQYF

v_gene: TRBV13
d_gene: -
CDR3aa: CASSLGPGSNSPLHF

v_gene: TRBV6-1
d_gene: -
CDR3aa: CASSEQHYEQYF

v_gene: TRBV2
d_gene: TRBD1
CDR3aa: CASSEEAGGRSEQFF

v_gene: TRBV24-1
d_gene: TRBD1
CDR3aa: CATSDGQGHPGANVLTF

v_gene: TRBV7-2
d_gene: -
CDR3aa: CASSLRRGETQYF

v_gene: TRBV19
d_gene: TRBD2
CDR3aa: CASSMISGGVKDTQYF

v_gene: TRBV19
d_gene: TRBD2
CDR3aa: CASSSQAGGLETQYF

v_gene: TRBV30
d_gene: -
CDR3aa: CAWSTTSTVGGYTF

v_gene: TRBV20-1
d_gene: TRBD1
CDR3aa: CTPTGDYGYTF

v_gene: TRBV18
d_gene: TRBD2
CDR3aa: CASSPVAVTAGLAGRSYNEQFF

v_gene: TRBV11-2
d_gene: -
CDR3aa: CASSPSTDTQYF

v_gene: TRBV7-9
d_gene: -
CDR3aa: CASSSRDGFSPLHF

v_gene: TRBV10-1
d_gene: TRBD1
CDR3aa: CASSEILRDRVGLGGYTF